This T cell receptor (beta chain) is from a study of monozygotic twins with inflammatory bowel disease. Blood was drawn once per donor, and each sample measured 2 to 2.5 ml. For each CDR3 protein, TCRdb gives one entry from its re-call of the 5' RACE reads, without DNA. Its clone listing holds approximately 120,000 distinct CDR3 sequences. The CDR3 covers 11 residues. Germline V gene data show CDR1 as SGHTA and CDR2 as FQGNSA. This chain links TRBV7-2 with TRBJ2-2; TCRdb outputs TRBD2, but without DNA this stays unchecked. This TCR came from a human donor with ulcerative colitis or Crohn's disease, or a healthy co-twin of an affected twin (not recorded which). The specimen was blood. CDR3 loop: CASSFGPELFF.